This T cell receptor (beta chain) was identified in a study of blood T cell repertoires in COVID-19. The CDR3 extends over 15 amino acids. Germline CDR1 is SGHRS and CDR2 is YFSETQ. V dropped 0 bases and J dropped 2 bases, with 11 bases sitting between them. This clone has a handful of counts. Measured with immunoSEQ multiplex PCR; TCRdb has only the in-frame clones, and not every one. The sample lists approximately 170,000 clones, 82% occurring once. This receptor was obtained from a woman older than 75 with active or convalescent COVID-19. Sequenced input: peripheral blood. The genes are TRBV5-1 and TRBJ1-1, with D possibly TRBD1 on 5 matching bases. The CDR3 here is CASSLVGQGNTEAFF. The CDR3 DNA is TGCGCCAGCAGCTTGGTCGGGCAGGGTAACACTGAAGCTTTCTTT.